The 13 T cell receptor beta chains below all came from one sample that was sequenced in a study of PD-1 blockade in classical Hodgkin lymphoma. Profiled with immunoSEQ multiplex PCR; TCRdb holds only in-frame clones, not every one. Of around 30,000 clones in the sample, approximately 81% were seen once. Time point of the sample: cycle 4 day 1 (C4D1), after five to seven weeks of nivolumab. Relapses following autologous stem cell transplantation were seen in all patients, with brentuximab vedotin exposure varying. Magnetic negative selection was used to purify CD4+ T cells from thawed PBMCs. Sequences were derived from CD4+ T cells from blood, sampled before the fourth cycle of nivolumab. The receptors were sampled from a human donor with classical Hodgkin lymphoma.

This clone was seen just once. The J gene is TRBJ2-7, the V gene TRBV27; no definite D call. Germline V CDR1 and CDR2: MNHEY, SMNVEV (reference sequence). This CDR3 region has 13 residues. V lost 3 bases to trimming and J lost 4 bases, with 10 bases between them. The CDR3 loop is CASSFGPVYEQYF. CDR3 coding DNA: TGTGCCAGCAGTTTCGGGCCGGTGTACGAGCAGTACTTC.

J is TRBJ1-3 and V is TRBV29-1; no firm D call. Germline values: CDR1 SQVTM, CDR2 ANQGSEA. The CDR3 length is 13 residues. V gave up 5 bases and J gave up 7 bases, with 15 bases separating them. CDR3 in DNA: TGCAGCGTTCTCGGTGTGGGCTGGAACACCATATATTTT. Translation gives CSVLGVGWNTIYF.

The chain joins TRBV5-1 to TRBJ1-2; D uncertain. Per germline, CDR1 SGHRS and CDR2 YFSETQ. The CDR3 runs 14 residues. Trimming stripped 2 bases from V and 4 bases from J, with 12 bases between. This CDR3 is CASSLMQESYGYTF. CDR3 coding DNA: TGCGCCAGCAGCTTAATGCAGGAAAGCTATGGCTACACCTTC.

This chain links TRBV2 with TRBJ1-4; weak D call: TRBD1 (6 bases). Trimming removed 6 bases at V and 3 bases at J, with 14 bases between. CDR3 length equals 15 residues. CDR1 and CDR2 (germline): SNHLY, FYNNEI. Here the CDR3 reads CASRDSRTPNEKLFF. CDR3 coding DNA: TGTGCCAGCAGGGACAGTCGAACTCCTAATGAAAAACTGTTTTTT.

The chain couples TRBV5-6 to TRBJ1-2; TRBD1 agrees at 7 bases. The CDR3 runs to 13 residues. The V and J ends lost 4 bases and 4 bases, in that order; junction bases with no gene match: 4. Germline V lookup: CDR1 SGHDT, CDR2 YYEEEE. The CDR3 DNA reads as TGTGCCAGCAGCCCGAGGACAGGCTATGGCTACACCTTC. It translates to CASSPRTGYGYTF.

The V call is TRBV5-1, the J call TRBJ1-1; 7 nucleotides match TRBD1. CDR1 is SGHRS and CDR2 is YFSETQ in the germline V gene. This CDR3 is 11 amino acids long. V lost 7 bases, J lost 8 bases, and 5 bases stayed unmatched. The CDR3 DNA follows: TGCGCCAGCCGAACAGGGGAGGAAGCTTTCTTT. It translates to CASRTGEEAFF. Combining the CDR3 with reference TRBV5-1 and TRBJ1-1 gives the whole variable domain KAGVTQTPRYLIKTRGQQVTLSCSPISGHRSVSWYQQTPGQGLQFLFEYFSETQRNKGNFPGRFSGRQFSNSRSEMNVSTLELGDSALYLCASRTGEEAFFGQGTRLTVV.

The chain recombines TRBV18 with TRBJ1-5; no clear D. Germline V gene data show CDR1 as KGHSH and CDR2 as LQKENI. Trimming removed 2 bases from V and 5 bases from J, with 16 bases in between. The CDR3 runs to 16 residues. CDR3 in amino acids: CASSPLGPGPDQPQHF. The CDR3 DNA follows: TGTGCCAGCTCACCATTGGGCCCCGGGCCCGATCAGCCCCAGCATTTT.

The rearrangement links TRBV5-4 to TRBJ2-3; possibly TRBD2 for D (6 bases). Germline assignment: CDR1 SGHNT and CDR2 YYREEE (reference sequence). V lost 4 bases, J lost 5 bases, and 14 bases lay in between. This CDR3 is built from 14 residues. The CDR3 sequence is CASSTGLVGDTQYF. The CDR3 coding sequence is TGTGCCAGCAGCACGGGACTCGTGGGAGATACGCAGTATTTT.

The V call is TRBV30, the J call TRBJ2-7; 7 bases map to TRBD1. Germline V gives CDR1 GTSNPN, CDR2 SVGIG (reference sequence). The CDR3 has 14 residues. Trimming cost V 1 base and J 6 bases; bases outside gene matches: 9. The CDR3, as DNA: TGTGCCTGGAGTGGGGCCGGACAGGCGGTCGAGCAGTACTTC. This codes for CAWSGAGQAVEQYF.

The chain recombines TRBV7-9 with TRBJ2-5, with unresolved D. The CDR3 has 12 residues. Germline V CDR1 and CDR2: SEHNR, FQNEAQ (reference sequence). V was clipped by 4 bases and J by 4 bases, with 7 bases between them. CDR3 in amino acids: CASSYIGETQYF. CDR3 DNA sequence: TGTGCCAGCAGCTACATTGGAGAGACCCAGTACTTC.

This chain uses TRBV30 with TRBJ1-3, with D hard to call. Germline V gene lookup returns CDR1 GTSNPN and CDR2 SVGIG (reference sequence). This CDR3 comprises 16 residues. The V and J ends lost 1 base and 0 bases respectively, with 13 bases between them. The CDR3: CAWSDQAGYSGNTIYF. CDR3 nucleotides: TGTGCCTGGAGTGACCAGGCCGGATACTCTGGAAACACCATATATTTT.

In its sample, this clone was seen a few times. The chain has TRBV5-1 and TRBJ1-1, with 8 bases fitting TRBD1. The V segment lost 4 bases and the J segment 1 base; nucleotides outside the gene matches: 3. From germline, CDR1 is SGHRS and CDR2 YFSETQ. CDR3 length: 14 amino acids. The CDR3 sequence is CASSLTGGNTEAFF. CDR3 DNA: TGCGCCAGCAGCCTCACAGGGGGGAACACTGAAGCTTTCTTT.

This clone has more than one count but fewer than ten. The chain uses TRBV5-1 and TRBJ2-2; D is possibly TRBD1 (7 bases). CDR3 length equals 16 residues. CDR1 is SGHRS, CDR2 YFSETQ, per germline. The ends were cut back, 4 bases at V and 4 bases at J, with 17 bases in the middle. This CDR3 is CASSLVGRGATGELFF. Here the CDR3 DNA reads TGCGCCAGCAGCCTGGTGGGCAGGGGGGCCACCGGGGAGCTGTTTTTT.